This is a list of T cell receptor beta chains from one sample in a study of T cell responses to AZD1222 COVID-19 vaccine. Clones were read by immunoSEQ multiplex PCR, and TCRdb kept only the in-frame ones, dropping some. Among fewer than 120,000 clones listed, around 90% were seen once. This material consisted of peripheral blood, taken on day 0 of AZD1222 vaccination. All receptors derive from an adult in good health. The CDR3 runs from the conserved cysteine through the conserved F or W. The D gene is left open where the match is weak. Clone size appears in some rows only: once, few, many, or a class for an expanded clone.

V gene	CDR3 length	J gene	D gene	clone size	CDR3 DNA	CDR3 protein
TRBV27	11	TRBJ2-7	NA	once	TGTGCCAGCAGTTCTTCCTACGAGCAGTACTTC	CASSSSYEQYF
TRBV27	15	TRBJ2-1	NA	NA	TGTGCCAGCAGTACCTGGCCGTCAGGGGTGAATGAGCAGTTCTTC	CASSTWPSGVNEQFF
TRBV10-3	16	TRBJ2-3	NA	NA	TGTGCCATCAGTGACGATACAGGGTCGTACACAGATACGCAGTATTTT	CAISDDTGSYTDTQYF
TRBV2	13	TRBJ1-1	NA	once	TGTGCCAGCAGGAACAGGGATGGGACTGAAGCTTTCTTT	CASRNRDGTEAFF
TRBV28	14	TRBJ1-5	NA	NA	TGTGCCAGCAGAGAGGGTACGGGCAATCAGCCCCAGCATTTT	CASREGTGNQPQHF
TRBV9	14	TRBJ1-4	TRBD1	NA	TGTGCCAGCAGCACGGGACAGGGGAATGAAAAACTGTTTTTT	CASSTGQGNEKLFF
TRBV10-3	12	TRBJ1-2	NA	NA	TGTGCCATCAGTGAACGGAGGGACGGCTACACCTTC	CAISERRDGYTF
TRBV4-1	15	TRBJ1-2	TRBD1	NA	TGCGCCAGCAGCCAACCGGACAGGGGAACATATGGCTACACCTTC	CASSQPDRGTYGYTF
TRBV27	16	TRBJ1-6	NA	once	TGTGCCAGCAGTTTGTCCCCAGGGTCCTATAATTCACCCCTCCACTTT	CASSLSPGSYNSPLHF
TRBV18	17	TRBJ1-1	NA	NA	TGTGCCAGCTCACCAACGGAATCTCTAGGGGGTAACACTGAAGCTTTCTTT	CASSPTESLGGNTEAFF
TRBV6-2/TRBV6-3	16	TRBJ1-5	NA	NA	TGTGCCAGCAGTTACTCGAGGGTGTCGGGGGGACAGCCCCAGCATTTT	CASSYSRVSGGQPQHF
TRBV3-1/TRBV3-2	16	TRBJ1-6	NA	NA	TGTGCCAGCAGCCAAGAGGGGGGCAGCGTTAATTCACCCCTCCACTTT	CASSQEGGSVNSPLHF
TRBV7-2	15	TRBJ1-4	NA	once	TGTGCCAGCAGCTTAGGGGCACGGGGGGCTGAAAAACTGTTTTTT	CASSLGARGAEKLFF
TRBV18	14	TRBJ1-1	NA	NA	TGTGCCAGCTCACCCCAGGGGTTGGGCACTGAAGCTTTCTTT	CASSPQGLGTEAFF
TRBV30	14	TRBJ1-6	NA	NA	TGTGCCTGGAGTGGGGACTCTAAAGGGTCACCCCTCCACTTT	CAWSGDSKGSPLHF
TRBV7-3	17	TRBJ1-1	NA	few	TGTGCCAGCAGCTTAAAGGTACAGCTTGGCCCGAACACTGAAGCTTTCTTT	CASSLKVQLGPNTEAFF
TRBV27	16	TRBJ1-1	NA	NA	TGTGCCAGCAGTTTACTGGCAGGGGCCCATAACACTGAAGCTTTCTTT	CASSLLAGAHNTEAFF
TRBV28	11	TRBJ1-1	NA	NA	TGTGCCAGCAGTTTCCCTGGTGGAGCTTTCTTT	CASSFPGGAFF
TRBV7-9	17	TRBJ2-3	TRBD1	NA	TGTGCCAGCAGCTCTTACAGGGGCCAAGATTACACAGATACGCAGTATTTT	CASSSYRGQDYTDTQYF
TRBV5-1	15	TRBJ1-2	TRBD1	NA	TGCGCCAGCAGCTTGGAGGGACAGGGAGGATATGGCTACACCTTC	CASSLEGQGGYGYTF
TRBV25-1	15	TRBJ1-2	NA	once	TGTGCCAGCAGTGAACAGGGCTACAGCGCCGGTGGCTACACCTTC	CASSEQGYSAGGYTF
TRBV6-4	14	TRBJ1-1	NA	NA	TGTGCCAGCAGTCCCTCGGACCTTAACACTGAAGCTTTCTTT	CASSPSDLNTEAFF
TRBV19	11	TRBJ1-1	NA	NA	TGTGCCAGTCTACAGGGCACTGAAGCTTTCTTT	CASLQGTEAFF
TRBV28	14	TRBJ2-7	TRBD1	NA	TGTGCCAGCAGTCCGTGGGACAGCTACTACGAGCAGTACTTC	CASSPWDSYYEQYF
TRBV5-6	16	TRBJ1-4	NA	NA	TGTGCCAGCAGCACATGGACGGTTGCAACTAATGAAAAACTGTTTTTT	CASSTWTVATNEKLFF
TRBV5-4	18	TRBJ2-5	TRBD2	NA	TGTGCCAGCAGCCTGGGGGGTGGACTAGCGGGGTTCCAAGAGACCCAGTACTTC	CASSLGGGLAGFQETQYF
TRBV28	14	TRBJ2-5	NA	NA	TGTGCCAGCAGTGCAGGGGTGGGGAGGGAGACCCAGTACTTC	CASSAGVGRETQYF
TRBV19	14	TRBJ1-2	NA	NA	TGTGCCAGTAGTATAGGGCAGCCCAACTATGGCTACACCTTC	CASSIGQPNYGYTF
TRBV18	13	TRBJ2-7	TRBD1	NA	TGTGCCAGTTCGCGGACAGGGAACAACGAGCAGTACTTC	CASSRTGNNEQYF
TRBV18	15	TRBJ1-5	TRBD1	NA	TGTGCCAGCTCACCAGGGACAGGGGCACATCAGCCCCAGCATTTT	CASSPGTGAHQPQHF
TRBV7-8	14	TRBJ2-7	TRBD1	once	TGTGCCAGCAGCCCGACCGCAGGGGGTGGCGAGCAGTACTTC	CASSPTAGGGEQYF
TRBV2	14	TRBJ2-5	NA	NA	TGTGCCAGCACCAAGGAGGGCAGAGAAGAGACCCAGTACTTC	CASTKEGREETQYF
TRBV2	15	TRBJ1-5	NA	NA	TGTGCCAGCAACGCAGGTGAATCTAGCAATCAGCCCCAGCATTTT	CASNAGESSNQPQHF
TRBV6-5	14	TRBJ1-6	NA	NA	TGTGCCAGCAGTTTGGGCTCCTATAATTCACCCCTCCACTTT	CASSLGSYNSPLHF